This passage covers 22 T cell receptor beta chains from one sample sequenced in a study of regulatory T cells in long-lasting Graves disease (dated by TCRdb to the early 2020s). The time point label of this sample denotes: persistent/refractory GD, antithyroid drugs over 5 years with positive TRAb. RNA was extracted from PBMCs in TRIzol for both TCR sequencing and RNA sequencing. The library relied on multiplex PCR. TCRdb records Illumina HiSeq 4000 as the sequencer. To build TCR beta libraries, CDR3 regions were amplified by Arm-PCR using iRepertoire HTBI primers. TCRdb handled the public reads itself, with Q25 trimming in fastp and clone calling in MiXCR, and kept productive beta chains. Entries that share a CDR3 protein sequence are merged under the most common genes and DNA. Here the sample has some 340,000 distinct CDR3 sequences; about 23% occur a single time. 28% of the sample lies in the top ten.

The source was peripheral blood mononuclear cells (PBMCs), collected when the disease was refractory, from a patient treated with antithyroid drugs. All receptors come from a woman between 40 and 50 years old with Graves disease. Donor details come from another sample of the same person, matched by shared clones.

This clonotype was seen only a few times. One junction end does not reproduce the germline sequence, and a read error may be involved. This chain uses TRBV18 with TRBJ2-5; 12 bases align to TRBD2. Germline V lookup: CDR1 KGHSH, CDR2 LQKENI. There are 15 residues in the CDR3. The CDR3 DNA reads TGTGCCAGCTCAAGGACTAGCGGGAACCAAGAGATCCAGTACTTC. This sequence encodes CASSRTSGNQEIQYF.

In this sample, this clonotype turned up many times. This sequence joins TRBV28 and TRBJ1-5; D unclear. V was shortened by 8 bases and J by 3 bases, with 11 bases between the two germline ends. This CDR3 spans 13 amino acids. The germline V gene encodes CDR1 MDHEN and CDR2 SYDVKM. The CDR3 reads CASVNDYNQPQHF. CDR3 bases: TGTGCCAGCGTTAATGATTACAATCAGCCCCAGCATTTT.

CDR3 protein: CASTPRGSSYNEQFF. As DNA, the CDR3 is TGTGCCAGCACCCCCCGGGGTAGCTCCTACAATGAGCAGTTCTTC. The rearrangement joins TRBV25-1 to TRBJ2-1; D is possibly TRBD2 (5 bases). There are 15 residues in the CDR3. Germline-derived CDR1 and CDR2 are MGHDK and SYGVNS. V gave up 7 bases and J gave up 0 bases, with 13 bases separating them.

This clonotype was recorded at least ten times. The V gene is TRBV28, the J gene TRBJ1-5; tentatively, D is TRBD1 (6 bases). The V gene's germline CDR1 is MDHEN and CDR2 SYDVKM. The CDR3 spans 14 residues. V gave up 3 bases and J gave up 6 bases, with 12 bases separating them. CDR3 nucleotide sequence: TGTGCCAGCAGTTTTTGGCAGGGGCCTCAGCCCCAGCATTTT. Protein sequence: CASSFWQGPQPQHF.

This clonotype was seen a few times. The DNA of the CDR3 is TGTGCCAGCAGTGATGCGCCGGGACTCGAGATTCAGTACTTC. Its protein is CASSDAPGLEIQYF. The chain is built from TRBV2 and TRBJ2-4, with D perhaps matching TRBD2 (6 bases). Germline V gives CDR1 SNHLY, CDR2 FYNNEI. The CDR3 contains 14 residues. V was pared by 3 bases and J by 10 bases, with 16 bases between.

This clonotype was detected ten times or more. The rearrangement links TRBV20-1 to TRBJ2-5, with a possible D match to TRBD1 (6 bases). With 1 base removed from V and 5 bases from J, the gap between germline ends came to 26 bases. Germline V lookup: CDR1 DFQATT, CDR2 SNEGSKA (reference sequence). The CDR3 covers 18 residues. CDR3 region: CSARAPSVPYRVWETQYF. The CDR3 nucleotides read TGCAGTGCTAGAGCCCCATCGGTACCCTACAGGGTTTGGGAGACCCAGTACTTC.

This clonotype was picked up many times. The V and J genes are TRBV20-1 and TRBJ1-1; D unclear. The CDR3 is made up of 8 amino acids. Germline V lookup: CDR1 DFQATT, CDR2 SNEGSKA (reference sequence). V was clipped by 3 bases and J by 11 bases, with 4 bases between them. This CDR3 reads CSASFAFF. The CDR3 DNA follows: TGCAGTGCTAGTTTTGCTTTCTTT.

At least ten counts were recorded for this clonotype. The gene calls are TRBV28 and TRBJ2-7; 7 bases are shared with TRBD1. CDR1 is MDHEN, CDR2 SYDVKM, per germline. Trimming removed 5 bases from V and 3 bases from J; junction bases left unmatched: 10. The CDR3 consists of 15 residues. CDR3 in DNA: TGTGCCAGCAGTCTAGGACAGGCCGCCCGCTACGAGCAGTACTTC. Translated: CASSLGQAARYEQYF. The complete variable domain, with remaining parts taken from reference TRBV28 and TRBJ2-7, reads DVKVTQSSRYLVKRTGEKVFLECVQDMDHENMFWYRQDPGLGLRLIYFSYDVKMKEKGDIPEGYSVSREKKERFSLILESASTNQTSMYLCASSLGQAARYEQYFGPGTRLTVT.

The table lists this clonotype with many counts. In DNA form, the CDR3 reads TGTGCCAGCAGTTTATATGGAATTTCACCCCTCCACTTT. This translates into CASSLYGISPLHF. The chain recombines TRBV28 with TRBJ1-6; D ambiguous. V was pared by 1 base and J by 9 bases, with 7 bases between. Germline values: CDR1 MDHEN, CDR2 SYDVKM. This CDR3 spans 13 amino acids.

This clonotype was detected many times. This rearrangement joins TRBV11-2 to TRBJ2-2, with unresolved D. Germline CDR1 SGHAT, CDR2 FQNNGV. V lost 6 bases and J lost 3, with 5 bases in between. The CDR3 extends over 12 amino acids. CDR3 nucleotides: TGTGCCAGCAGTCCCTACACCGGGGAGCTGTTTTTT. Residues: CASSPYTGELFF.

The chain combines TRBV10-3 with TRBJ1-5; TRBD1 is a possible D gene (6 bases). Germline V gene sequence: CDR1 ENHRY, CDR2 SYGVKD. Trimming pared 2 bases from V and 6 bases from J, leaving 20 bases between. This CDR3 contains 17 residues. The CDR3: CAISEPKQGLTTQPQHF. The CDR3 DNA reads TGTGCCATCAGTGAGCCGAAACAGGGACTTACTACTCAGCCCCAGCATTTT.

This clonotype was found a few times. The chain links TRBV6-2 or TRBV6-3 to TRBJ2-7; the D is unclear. Trimming shortened V by 2 bases and J by 0 bases, and 17 bases separated the two germline ends. In germline, CDR1 is MNHEY, CDR2 SVGEGT. CDR3 length equals 17 residues. In DNA form, the CDR3 reads TGTGCCAGCAGTTACACGTATACGGCGGTCCGCTCCTACGAGCAGTACTTC. Protein product: CASSYTYTAVRSYEQYF.

The chain employs TRBV5-1 and TRBJ2-1; D is unclear. CDR1 SGHRS and CDR2 YFSETQ come from the germline V gene. The CDR3 contains 15 residues. Trimming removed 3 bases from V and 0 bases from J, with 10 bases in between. CDR3 sequence (DNA): TGCGCCAGCAGCTCGGACCCTAGCTCCTACAATGAGCAGTTCTTC. Its translation is CASSSDPSSYNEQFF.

This clonotype was seen at least ten times. V is TRBV20-1 and J is TRBJ2-7, with 11 bases fitting TRBD2. This CDR3 has 14 amino acids. After removal of 3 bases from V and 3 bases from J, the junction contained 4 bases not matched to a gene. CDR1 and CDR2 from the germline V gene are DFQATT and SNEGSKA (reference sequence). The DNA of the CDR3 is TGCAGTGCTAGCCCTAGCGGGAGGAACTACGAGCAGTACTTC. This codes for CSASPSGRNYEQYF.

The V gene is TRBV9, the J gene TRBJ2-7; the D gene is possibly TRBD1 (6 bases). With 4 bases removed from V and 0 bases from J, the gap between germline ends came to 11 bases. Germline V gene sequence: CDR1 SGDLS, CDR2 YYNGEE. The CDR3 spans 14 residues. The CDR3, as DNA: TGTGCCAGCAGCTCAGACAGGAGCTCCTACGAGCAGTACTTC. The encoded protein is CASSSDRSSYEQYF. Full variable domain (outside the CDR3, taken from reference TRBV9 and TRBJ2-7): DSGVTQTPKHLITATGQRVTLRCSPRSGDLSVYWYQQSLDQGLQFLIQYYNGEERAKGNILERFSAQQFPDLHSELNLSSLELGDSALYFCASSSDRSSYEQYFGPGTRLTVT.

The chain has TRBV6-2 or TRBV6-3 and TRBJ1-1, with TRBD1 identical over 9 bases. The CDR3 is 16 residues long. Germline values: CDR1 MNHEY, CDR2 SVGEGT. Trimming cost V 0 bases and J 4 bases; bases outside gene matches: 6. The CDR3 DNA reads as TGTGCCAGCAGTTACTCGTCGCTGACAGGGGGCACTGAAGCTTTCTTT. Protein product: CASSYSSLTGGTEAFF.

This clonotype showed up many times. This chain connects TRBV6-1 to TRBJ2-5; the D is unclear. V shed 4 bases and J shed 1 base, with 4 bases lying between them. CDR1 and CDR2 from the germline V gene are MNHNS and SASEGT. The CDR3 sequence is 12 residues long. CDR3 nucleotide sequence: TGTGCCAGCAGTGTTGTCCAAGAGACCCAGTACTTC. Translated: CASSVVQETQYF.

Many counts were recorded for this clonotype. The V and J genes are TRBV28 and TRBJ2-7; D is possibly TRBD2 (6 bases). Germline V gene lookup returns CDR1 MDHEN and CDR2 SYDVKM. The ends were cut back, 2 bases at V and 3 bases at J, with 11 bases in the middle. This CDR3 has 14 residues. CDR3 nucleotides: TGTGCCAGCAGTTTACCTAGCGAGTACTACGAGCAGTACTTC. This sequence encodes CASSLPSEYYEQYF.

This clonotype was seen a handful of times. At one end the junction does not follow the germline gene, possibly because of a read error. Here the CDR3 DNA reads TGCAGCGTTGGGCTGGCTGGGGCCAACGTCTTGACTTTC. It is translated as CSVGLAGANVLTF. J is TRBJ2-6 and V is TRBV29-1; tentatively, D is TRBD1 (5 bases). The CDR3 is 13 residues long. Germline CDR1 SQVTM, CDR2 ANQGSEA.

This chain joins TRBV19 and TRBJ2-2, with D hard to call. The CDR3 contains 12 residues. Germline CDR1 and CDR2: LNHDA and SQIVND (reference sequence). Deletions cut 9 bases from V and 4 bases from J, with 9 bases between. CDR3 protein: CASALGTGELFF. CDR3 DNA sequence: TGTGCCAGCGCCTTAGGCACCGGGGAGCTGTTTTTT.

The rearrangement joins TRBV12-3 or TRBV12-4 to TRBJ1-1; 9 bases map to TRBD1. The ends lost 8 bases at V and 5 bases at J; junction bases unmatched: 9. This CDR3 region has 14 residues. The chain's CDR3 is CASGPGQGITEAFF. The CDR3 coding sequence is TGTGCCAGCGGGCCCGGACAGGGGATTACTGAAGCTTTCTTT.

There are a few counts of this clonotype. The V and J genes are TRBV30 and TRBJ2-2; D not resolved. The CDR3 is 12 amino acids. Germline-derived CDR1 and CDR2 are GTSNPN and SVGIG (reference sequence). The V end was cut by 4 bases, the J end by 0 bases, with 3 bases between. CDR3 nucleotide sequence: TGTGCCTGGAACCCGAACACCGGGGAGCTGTTTTTT. Encoded protein: CAWNPNTGELFF.